Below, 13 T cell receptor beta chains from the same sample are listed, as sequenced in a study of technical replicates of blood from several donors (dated by TCRdb to about 2017). Receptor amplification or capture employed the immunoSEQ multiplex PCR assay. The clones in this table, taken by TCRdb from immuneACCESS, are in-frame only. Not every clone is retained; where verified, under half of the shortfall comes from an unresolved V gene, and the cause of the rest is unknown. Within this sample are over 50,000 clones, with over 85% of them counted one time only. The ten most abundant clones make up around 4% of the sample. The sequenced material came from PBMCs. These receptors all come from a human donor in good health. Some clones in this sample may be carry-over from other donors' samples.

The chain joins TRBV6-1 to TRBJ1-5; D is perhaps TRBD1 (6 bases). With 4 bases removed from V and 5 bases from J, the gap between germline ends came to 15 bases. The CDR3 extends over 15 amino acids. CDR1 is MNHNS, CDR2 SASEGT, per germline. The CDR3 DNA sequence: TGTGCCAGCAGTGGAAGTCAGGGGTTGTATCAGCCCCAGCATTTT. This encodes CASSGSQGLYQPQHF.

This chain links TRBV6-5 with TRBJ2-2; 8 positions agree with TRBD1. The J segment lost 7 bases and the V segment lost 5 bases, leaving 9 bases of the junction unmatched. The CDR3 sequence is 15 residues long. The germline CDR1 and CDR2 sequences are MNHEY and SVGAGI. The CDR3 sequence: CASSSQGAPGGELFF. The CDR3 coding sequence is TGTGCCAGCAGTAGTCAGGGGGCCCCCGGCGGGGAGCTGTTTTTT.

This clone was counted a few times. The chain combines TRBV7-2 with TRBJ2-7; 9 bases fit TRBD2. The germline gives CDR1 SGHTA, CDR2 FQGNSA. This CDR3 has 17 amino acids. With 5 bases clipped from V and 5 bases from J, the junction kept 16 bases outside the gene matches. The chain's CDR3 is CASSPWGGRAYFDEQYF. The CDR3 DNA reads as TGTGCCAGCAGCCCCTGGGGCGGGAGGGCTTATTTTGACGAGCAGTACTTC.

This clone was found once. CDR3 in amino acids: CASSSRRGGYNEQFF. For the CDR3, the DNA is TGTGCCAGCAGCTCGAGGCGTGGCGGCTACAATGAGCAGTTCTTC. This chain connects TRBV11-2 to TRBJ2-1; no clear D gene. Germline-derived CDR1 and CDR2 are SGHAT and FQNNGV. The CDR3 covers 15 residues. Trimming stripped 4 bases from V and 3 bases from J, with 13 bases between.

The rearrangement links TRBV4-2 to TRBJ2-1; 10 bases match TRBD2. With V trimmed by 3 bases and J by 7 bases, 12 bases remained unmatched. CDR1 LGHNA and CDR2 YNFKEQ come from the germline V gene. This CDR3 contains 17 residues. In DNA form, the CDR3 reads TGTGCCAGCAGCCAGAGTCAAGCGGGAGGGCCGGATAATGAGCAGTTCTTC. It translates to CASSQSQAGGPDNEQFF.

J is TRBJ2-6 and V is TRBV6-1; 10 bases align to TRBD1. The CDR3 has 15 amino acids. Germline V gene data show CDR1 as MNHNS and CDR2 as SASEGT. V was clipped by 8 bases and J by 7 bases; unmatched bases: 8. The CDR3 here is CASRTGGSGANVLTF. CDR3 coding DNA: TGTGCCAGCCGGACAGGGGGTTCGGGAGCCAACGTCCTGACTTTC.

The chain employs TRBV4-1 and TRBJ1-1, with D tentatively TRBD1 (6 bases). Germline values: CDR1 MGHRA, CDR2 YSYEKL. The CDR3 runs to 15 residues. Between the trimmed V and J ends, which lost 4 bases and 0 bases, there was a span of 12 bases. CDR3 sequence reads: CASSPSPGVNTEAFF. CDR3 DNA sequence: TGCGCCAGCAGCCCATCCCCAGGGGTGAACACTGAAGCTTTCTTT.

The gene calls are TRBV5-1 and TRBJ2-3, with a weak D call TRBD1 (5 bases). The V end lost 0 bases, the J end lost 0 bases, and 5 bases lay between the germline ends. Per germline, CDR1 SGHRS and CDR2 YFSETQ. This CDR3 is 14 amino acids long. The CDR3 here is CASSLAGSTDTQYF. CDR3 nucleotides: TGCGCCAGCAGCTTGGCAGGGAGCACAGATACGCAGTATTTT.

The chain recombines TRBV7-2 with TRBJ1-6; D may be TRBD1 (5 bases). Trimming took off 3 bases at V and 10 bases at J, with 13 bases between the two ends. CDR1 is SGHTA and CDR2 is FQGNSA in the germline V gene. There are 14 residues in the CDR3. The CDR3 protein is CASSFRGSLSPLHF. The CDR3 bases are TGTGCCAGCAGCTTTCGGGGGAGCCTCTCACCCCTCCACTTT.

This chain uses TRBV2 with TRBJ2-2; no reliable D call. The V end was cut by 4 bases, the J end by 7 bases, with 16 bases between. The V gene's germline CDR1 is SNHLY and CDR2 FYNNEI. The CDR3 consists of 15 residues. This CDR3 is CASSALRGASGELFF. CDR3 in DNA: TGTGCCAGCAGTGCCCTAAGAGGCGCCAGCGGGGAGCTGTTTTTT.

The V and J genes are TRBV11-2 and TRBJ2-5; possible D gene TRBD1, 6 bases. Between the trimmed V and J ends, which lost 1 base and 1 base, there was a span of 10 bases. Looked up from germline, CDR1 is SGHAT and CDR2 is FQNNGV. This CDR3 has 15 amino acids. Here the CDR3 DNA reads TGTGCCAGCAGCTTAGTTAGGACAGTCCAAGAGACCCAGTACTTC. Translated: CASSLVRTVQETQYF.

This chain links TRBV5-4 with TRBJ2-7, with 8 bases identical to TRBD1. Germline V CDR1 and CDR2: SGHNT, YYREEE (reference sequence). V shed 2 bases, J shed 2 bases, and the junction held 6 bases outside the gene matches. This CDR3 contains 15 residues. As DNA, the CDR3 is TGTGCCAGCAGCTTTACCGGGACAGGAGCCTACGAGCAGTACTTC. Translation gives CASSFTGTGAYEQYF.

J is TRBJ2-7 and V is TRBV7-2; 7 positions match TRBD2. The CDR3 is made up of 14 amino acids. CDR1 and CDR2 from the germline V gene are SGHTA and FQGNSA. Losses at the gene ends were 3 bases for V and 7 bases for J; bases not matched to a gene: 9. The CDR3 coding sequence is TGTGCCAGCAGCTTTAGCGGGTTCAGTGGGGAGCAGTACTTC. This encodes CASSFSGFSGEQYF.